The TCR beta chain described here comes from a study of graft-versus-host responses after intestinal transplantation. Study-wide background: Isolated intestinal, liver-intestinal, or multivisceral transplants had been given to the recipients. Following induction with anti-thymocyte globulin, all recipients were given tacrolimus and steroids for about three years.

Clones were sequenced by immunoSEQ multiplex PCR, and TCRdb holds only the in-frame ones, with some missing. The table lists just under 55,000 clones, under 95% of them singletons. Note on this clone: Its cognate antigen is unknown.

Study-level points and caveats: GvH clonotypes were identified within recipient marrow, with a subset emerging first in ileum or blood. With peak circulating GvH clone levels came an association with early post-transplant HvG declines.

Germline values: CDR1 SGHNT, CDR2 YYREEE (reference sequence). The CDR3 has 15 amino acids. V was pared by 4 bases and J by 1 base, with 5 bases of the junction left unmatched. The source of this sequence is a human patient who received an intestinal transplant, so some T cells may come from the graft donor. The genes are TRBV5-4 and TRBJ1-1; the match to TRBD1 covers 9 bases. The sample was PBMCs, taken nearly 670 days after intestinal transplant. The CDR3 sequence is CASSPGQGRNTEAFF. The CDR3 bases are TGTGCCAGCAGCCCAGGACAGGGGAGGAACACTGAAGCTTTCTTT.